Listed below are T cell receptor beta chains from one sample, sequenced in a study of cytotoxic CD8 clonotypes in ibrutinib-treated CLL. The table came from immunoSEQ multiplex PCR; TCRdb's copy has only in-frame clones and leaves some out. The sample yields 100,000 to 150,000 clones, 80% to 90% seen once. Sequenced here: PBMCs, sampled after 24 months of ibrutinib treatment. These receptors all come from a human donor with chronic lymphocytic leukemia. Each CDR3 is given with its conserved first and last residue. D genes are given only for firm matches. Expanded clones are given a class, and other clones once, few, many or no size at all.

TRBD1	TRBJ1-1	once	TRBV12-5	TGTGCTAGTGGTACTCAGACAGGGATGAACACTGAAGCTTTCTTT	CASGTQTGMNTEAFF
-	TRBJ2-7	-	TRBV4-2	TGTGCCAGCAGCCCCGGAACAATCACCCCCTACGAGCAGTACTTC	CASSPGTITPYEQYF
TRBD1	TRBJ1-1	-	TRBV27	TGTGCCAGCAGTCAGACAGGGCGTGGGGCTGAAGCTTTCTTT	CASSQTGRGAEAFF
-	TRBJ2-7	-	TRBV6-5	TGTGCCAGCAGTTATCCGGGGGTCGAGCAGTACTTC	CASSYPGVEQYF
-	TRBJ1-3	-	TRBV11-2	TGTGCCAGCAGACAAGGCGGGGGCTTCAGAGGAAACACCATATATTTT	CASRQGGGFRGNTIYF
TRBD1	TRBJ1-5	-	TRBV6-1	TGTGCCAGCGGAACCGGGACAGGGAAAAATCAGCCCCAGCATTTT	CASGTGTGKNQPQHF
TRBD2	TRBJ2-7	-	TRBV19	TGTGCCAGTAGTATAGGTTCTAGCGGGAGGGCCTACGAGCAGTACTTC	CASSIGSSGRAYEQYF
TRBD1	TRBJ2-6	-	TRBV28	TGTGCCAGCACTCGACAGGGCTGGGCTTCCTTATCAGGGGCCAACGTCCTGACTTTC	CASTRQGWASLSGANVLTF
-	TRBJ1-5	once	TRBV30	TGTGCCTGGGAGCCGGGACGGGGTTTAGGATATAGCAATCAGCCCCAGCATTTT	CAWEPGRGLGYSNQPQHF
-	TRBJ1-2	few	TRBV21-1	TGTGCCAGCAGCAAAATAACAGGGAGTGAGTATGGCTACACCTTC	CASSKITGSEYGYTF
TRBD1	TRBJ2-7	few	TRBV27	TGTGCCAGCGCAACCGGGACAGACTACTACGAGCAGTACTTC	CASATGTDYYEQYF